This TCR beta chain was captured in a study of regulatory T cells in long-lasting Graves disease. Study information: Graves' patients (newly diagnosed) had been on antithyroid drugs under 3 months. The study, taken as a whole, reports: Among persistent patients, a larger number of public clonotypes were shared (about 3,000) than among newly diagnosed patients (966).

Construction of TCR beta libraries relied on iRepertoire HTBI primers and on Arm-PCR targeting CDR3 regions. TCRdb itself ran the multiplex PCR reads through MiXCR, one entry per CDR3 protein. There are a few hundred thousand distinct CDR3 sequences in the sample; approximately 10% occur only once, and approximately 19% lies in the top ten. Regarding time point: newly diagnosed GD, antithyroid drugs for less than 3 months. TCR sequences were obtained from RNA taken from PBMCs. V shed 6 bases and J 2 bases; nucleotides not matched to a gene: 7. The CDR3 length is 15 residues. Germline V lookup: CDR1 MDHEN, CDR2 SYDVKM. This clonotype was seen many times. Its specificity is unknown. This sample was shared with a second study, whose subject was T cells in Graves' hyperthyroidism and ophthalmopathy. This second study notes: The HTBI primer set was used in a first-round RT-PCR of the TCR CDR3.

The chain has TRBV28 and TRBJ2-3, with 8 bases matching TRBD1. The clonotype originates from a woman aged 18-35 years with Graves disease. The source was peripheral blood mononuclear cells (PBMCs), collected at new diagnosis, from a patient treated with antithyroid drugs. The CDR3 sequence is CASRSTGDTTDTQYF. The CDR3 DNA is TGTGCCAGCAGGTCGACAGGGGACACCACAGATACGCAGTATTTT.